These 12 T cell receptor beta chains were sequenced from one sample in a study of cytomegalovirus exposure and HLA in healthy donors. The assay was immunoSEQ multiplex PCR, and TCRdb's table has in-frame clones only and misses some. This table holds roughly 50,000 clones, just over 90% found once. The sequenced material came from PBMCs. The receptors come from a woman aged 18-29 years in good health and CMV-seropositive.

The chain joins TRBV11-2 to TRBJ2-1; 8 bases line up with TRBD2. J gave up 5 bases and V 0 bases, and 6 bases lay outside the gene matches. Per the germline V gene, CDR1 is SGHAT and CDR2 is FQNNGV. The CDR3 has 16 residues. The CDR3 spells CASSLDLSGGHNEQFF. In nucleotides, the CDR3 is TGTGCCAGCAGCTTAGATTTGAGCGGGGGCCACAATGAGCAGTTCTTC.

This rearrangement joins TRBV29-1 to TRBJ2-2; 9 bases line up with TRBD2. The trim removed 1 base at V and 4 bases at J, leaving 7 bases unmatched. This CDR3 has 16 residues. Germline assignment: CDR1 SQVTM and CDR2 ANQGSEA. The DNA for the CDR3 is TGCAGCGTTGAAGCTCGGGGGCGGGGGGGCACCGGGGAGCTGTTTTTT. It encodes CSVEARGRGGTGELFF.

The V gene is TRBV4-1, the J gene TRBJ2-7; D remains ambiguous. The germline V and J ends were trimmed by 0 bases and 2 bases, with 11 bases remaining between them. Germline V gene sequence: CDR1 MGHRA, CDR2 YSYEKL. The length of the CDR3 is 15 residues. The CDR3 loop reads CASSQDSGFTYEQYF. For the CDR3, the DNA is TGCGCCAGCAGCCAAGACTCCGGTTTCACCTACGAGCAGTACTTC.

This chain connects TRBV25-1 to TRBJ2-2, with TRBD2 matching over 7 bases. The CDR3 runs 16 residues. After removal of 1 base from V and 1 base from J, the junction contained 3 bases not matched to a gene. Germline values: CDR1 MGHDK, CDR2 SYGVNS. CDR3 nucleotide sequence: TGTGCCAGCAGTGAATGGGGGGGGGTGAACACCGGGGAGCTGTTTTTT. Translating gives CASSEWGGVNTGELFF.

The rearrangement links TRBV6-5 to TRBJ2-7; D gene ambiguous. The CDR3 runs 14 residues. Trimming took off 5 bases at V and 2 bases at J, with 13 bases between the two ends. CDR1 is MNHEY and CDR2 is SVGAGI in the germline V gene. The CDR3 region has the DNA TGTGCCAGCAGTCCCCCGGGTCCCCCCTACGAGCAGTACTTC. This gives the protein CASSPPGPPYEQYF.

The V gene is TRBV11-2, the J gene TRBJ2-5; tentative D call: TRBD2 (6 bases). The CDR3 loop spans 14 amino acids. Germline CDR1 SGHAT, CDR2 FQNNGV. The V end was cut by 6 bases, the J end by 4 bases, with 15 bases between. This CDR3 is CASRFTPGGETQYF. In nucleotides, the CDR3 is TGTGCCAGCAGATTTACACCCGGGGGAGAGACCCAGTACTTC.

The V and J genes are TRBV6-5 and TRBJ2-6; D call uncertain. This CDR3 is built from 15 residues. Germline lookup yields CDR1 MNHEY and CDR2 SVGAGI. Trimming pared 2 bases from V and 2 bases from J, leaving 7 bases between. In nucleotides, the CDR3 is TGTGCCAGCAGTTACGGGCTTACTGGGGCCAACGTCCTGACTTTC. It translates to CASSYGLTGANVLTF.

The DNA for the CDR3 is TGTGCCAGTAGTATAGGGGATCCGGGGGTCTTTAACTATGGCTACACCTTC. Its translation is CASSIGDPGVFNYGYTF. The chain carries TRBV19 and TRBJ1-2; maybe TRBD1 (5 bases). Per the germline V gene, CDR1 is LNHDA and CDR2 is SQIVND (reference sequence). Trimming cost V 1 base and J 1 base, with 16 bases left between them. The CDR3 contains 17 residues.

V is TRBV5-1 and J is TRBJ2-7; D is ambiguous. The CDR3 is 11 residues long. Trimming took off 0 bases at V and 6 bases at J, with 4 bases between the two ends. Germline CDR1 and CDR2: SGHRS and YFSETQ. The CDR3 loop is CASSLASEQYF. For the CDR3, the DNA is TGCGCCAGCAGCTTGGCTAGCGAGCAGTACTTC. Based on the CDR3 plus reference TRBV5-1 and TRBJ2-7, the full variable domain is KAGVTQTPRYLIKTRGQQVTLSCSPISGHRSVSWYQQTPGQGLQFLFEYFSETQRNKGNFPGRFSGRQFSNSRSEMNVSTLELGDSALYLCASSLASEQYFGPGTRLTVT.

V and J are TRBV2 and TRBJ1-2; D may be TRBD1 (6 bases). The CDR3 contains 14 residues. V was clipped by 5 bases and J by 4 bases, with 14 bases between them. Germline V gene lookup returns CDR1 SNHLY and CDR2 FYNNEI. The CDR3 loop is CASSRARGAYGYTF. The CDR3 DNA sequence: TGTGCCAGCAGTCGGGCTCGGGGGGCCTATGGCTACACCTTC.

The V gene is TRBV30, the J gene TRBJ1-1; TRBD1 matches 7 bases. The V gene end was trimmed by 3 bases and the J gene end by 4 bases; junction bases not matched to a gene: 14. The CDR3 length is 16 residues. Germline V lookup: CDR1 GTSNPN, CDR2 SVGIG (reference sequence). The CDR3 protein is CAWRDTTGIGVTEAFF. In DNA form, the CDR3 reads TGTGCCTGGAGAGATACGACAGGGATTGGTGTCACTGAAGCTTTCTTT.

This chain joins TRBV27 and TRBJ1-2; TRBD1 agrees at 8 bases. This CDR3 comprises 14 residues. With V trimmed by 3 bases and J by 8 bases, 8 bases remained unmatched. CDR1 is MNHEY, CDR2 SMNVEV, per germline (reference sequence). This CDR3 reads CASSFSGQGVGYTF. CDR3 nucleotide sequence: TGTGCCAGCAGTTTCTCCGGACAGGGAGTCGGCTACACCTTC.